Following are 23 T cell receptor beta chains from one sample sequenced in a study of blood T cell repertoires in COVID-19. Sequenced by immunoSEQ multiplex PCR; TCRdb stores in-frame clones only, minus some. The sample contains roughly 130,000 clones, approximately 81% of which appear only once. The sequencing sample was made of PBMCs or T cells enriched from blood (not recorded which). These receptors were taken from a man aged 40-49 years with acute COVID-19.

The chain links TRBV5-6 to TRBJ2-7, with a tentative D call TRBD1 (6 bases). Between the trimmed V and J ends, which lost 5 bases and 2 bases, there was a span of 14 bases. The V gene's germline CDR1 is SGHDT and CDR2 YYEEEE. There are 14 residues in the CDR3. The CDR3: CASRLLRDTYEQYF. In DNA, the CDR3 is TGTGCCAGCAGACTGCTCCGGGACACCTACGAGCAGTACTTC.

This clone showed up just once. The V gene is TRBV6-2 or TRBV6-3, the J gene TRBJ1-2; D ambiguous. CDR1 is MNHEY, CDR2 SVGEGT, per germline. The CDR3 extends over 15 amino acids. V lost 0 bases, J lost 6 bases, and 14 bases lay in between. In DNA form, the CDR3 reads TGTGCCAGCAGTTACTCTGCAGGCCCCCTGAATGGCTACACCTTC. Protein sequence: CASSYSAGPLNGYTF.

The chain has TRBV29-1 and TRBJ1-5, with a weak D call TRBD1 (6 bases). This CDR3 contains 12 residues. The germline V and J ends were trimmed by 6 bases and 2 bases, with 8 bases remaining between them. Germline lookup yields CDR1 SQVTM and CDR2 ANQGSEA. The CDR3 region is CSVRGGNQPQHF. The CDR3 DNA follows: TGCAGCGTCAGGGGAGGCAATCAGCCCCAGCATTTT.

The chain recombines TRBV10-2 with TRBJ1-5; 7 bases agree with TRBD1. The germline V gene has CDR1 WSHSY and CDR2 SAAADI. V lost 7 bases and J lost 2; bases outside the gene matches: 5. This CDR3 has 14 amino acids. CDR3 coding DNA: TGCGCCAGCACGAACAGGGGTGGCAATCAGCCCCAGCATTTT. This gives the protein CASTNRGGNQPQHF.

The chain joins TRBV7-9 to TRBJ1-1; 12 bases match TRBD1. Trimming took 5 bases from V and 0 from J; bases not matched to a gene: 4. The germline V gene encodes CDR1 SEHNR and CDR2 FQNEAQ (reference sequence). CDR3 length equals 16 residues. The CDR3 sequence is CASSRGTGGLNTEAFF. CDR3 nucleotides: TGTGCCAGCAGCCGGGGGACAGGGGGCCTGAACACTGAAGCTTTCTTT.

The V and J genes are TRBV9 and TRBJ2-7; tentative D call: TRBD2 (6 bases). Deletions cut 2 bases from V and 7 bases from J, with 16 bases between. The CDR3 consists of 14 residues. Germline V gives CDR1 SGDLS, CDR2 YYNGEE. The CDR3: CASSVSFYAGEQYF. The CDR3 DNA sequence: TGTGCCAGCAGCGTCTCCTTTTACGCGGGAGAGCAGTACTTC.

This clone was picked up a small number of times. The chain links TRBV2 to TRBJ1-6; TRBD1 agrees at 9 bases. The CDR3 loop spans 14 amino acids. Germline V CDR1 and CDR2: SNHLY, FYNNEI. The ends lost 8 bases at V and 7 bases at J; junction bases unmatched: 6. The CDR3 region has the DNA TGTGCCAGCCGGACCGGGACAGGGAATTCACCCCTCCACTTT. Translating gives CASRTGTGNSPLHF.

V and J are TRBV29-1 and TRBJ2-3; D remains ambiguous. V lost 7 bases, J lost 0 bases, and 11 bases lay in between. The germline gives CDR1 SQVTM, CDR2 ANQGSEA. The CDR3 length is 13 residues. CDR3: CSGHGPSTDTQYF. The CDR3 DNA reads as TGCAGCGGTCACGGTCCGAGCACAGATACGCAGTATTTT.

The chain has TRBV24-1 and TRBJ2-1, with D perhaps matching TRBD2 (6 bases). The V gene's germline CDR1 is KGHDR and CDR2 SFDVKD. V was shortened by 5 bases and J by 6 bases, with 10 bases between the two germline ends. The length of the CDR3 is 13 residues. CDR3: CATSGAAGNEQFF. In DNA, the CDR3 is TGTGCCACCAGTGGGGCAGCGGGCAATGAGCAGTTCTTC.

V gene TRBV5-1 combines with J gene TRBJ1-2, with 9 positions matching TRBD1. Germline assignment: CDR1 SGHRS and CDR2 YFSETQ. The length of the CDR3 is 15 residues. Losses at the gene ends were 4 bases for V and 6 bases for J; bases not matched to a gene: 10. CDR3 nucleotides: TGCGCCAGCAGCGGGTCCCGGGACAGGGACCATGGCTACACCTTC. It codes for CASSGSRDRDHGYTF.

CDR3: CASSPTADTGELFF. In DNA form, the CDR3 reads TGCGCCAGCAGCCCGACCGCGGACACCGGGGAGCTGTTTTTT. The V and J genes are TRBV10-1 and TRBJ2-2; no firm D call. The germline V gene encodes CDR1 WNHNN and CDR2 SYGVQD (reference sequence). The germline V and J ends were trimmed by 6 bases and 3 bases, with 11 bases remaining between them. The CDR3 sequence is 14 residues long.

The chain carries TRBV18 and TRBJ1-3; TRBD1 might be the D (6 bases). V lost 5 bases and J 4 bases, leaving 15 bases between the germline ends. Per the germline V gene, CDR1 is KGHSH and CDR2 is LQKENI. The CDR3 sequence is 15 residues long. The CDR3 sequence is CASSLTGPEGNTIYF. DNA for the CDR3: TGTGCCAGCTCATTAACAGGGCCGGAGGGAAACACCATATATTTT.

The chain uses TRBV15 and TRBJ1-5; TRBD1 is a possible D gene (5 bases). Trimming took 0 bases from V and 16 from J, leaving 13 bases between them. This CDR3 comprises 12 residues. CDR1 LNHNV and CDR2 YYDKDF come from the germline V gene (reference sequence). The CDR3 here is CATSRDRGRQHF. CDR3 nucleotides: TGTGCCACCAGCAGAGATAGGGGTCGACAACATTTT.

V and J are TRBV14 and TRBJ2-3; 8 bases are a match to TRBD2. The germline V gene encodes CDR1 SGHDN and CDR2 FVKESK. V dropped 4 bases and J dropped 4; count of bases not matched to a gene: 4. The CDR3 is made up of 14 amino acids. This CDR3 is CASSLSGSADTQYF. The DNA for the CDR3 is TGTGCCAGCAGCCTGAGCGGGAGTGCAGATACGCAGTATTTT.

The genes are TRBV28 and TRBJ1-5; 8 bases match TRBD1. The germline CDR1 and CDR2 sequences are MDHEN and SYDVKM. The CDR3 covers 19 residues. V gave up 5 bases and J gave up 1 base; unmatched junction bases: 16. The CDR3: CASSPTPGTGRTSNQPQHF. The CDR3 DNA sequence: TGTGCCAGCAGTCCCACTCCTGGGACAGGTCGGACAAGCAATCAGCCCCAGCATTTT.

The chain joins TRBV27 to TRBJ1-1; D gene ambiguous. This CDR3 has 14 amino acids. V was cut by 2 bases and J by 3 bases, with 10 bases left in between. Per germline, CDR1 MNHEY and CDR2 SMNVEV (reference sequence). The CDR3 coding sequence is TGTGCCAGCAGTTTACTTGGGGAGGACACTGAAGCTTTCTTT. Encoded protein: CASSLLGEDTEAFF.

The chain employs TRBV10-3 and TRBJ1-1; D is possibly TRBD1 (5 bases). This CDR3 is 11 amino acids long. Between the trimmed V and J ends, which lost 10 bases and 4 bases, there was a span of 10 bases. Per the germline V gene, CDR1 is ENHRY and CDR2 is SYGVKD. CDR3 loop: CATGGSTEAFF. The CDR3 nucleotides are TGTGCCACCGGGGGGAGCACTGAAGCTTTCTTT.

The rearrangement links TRBV29-1 to TRBJ2-1; TRBD2 matches 10 bases. Trimming at V came to 7 bases and at J to 8 bases, leaving 8 bases not matched to a gene. There are 13 residues in the CDR3. Germline V gene sequence: CDR1 SQVTM, CDR2 ANQGSEA. As DNA, the CDR3 is TGCAGCGCTTACGGGACTAGCGAACATGAGCAGTTCTTC. It codes for CSAYGTSEHEQFF.

This sequence joins TRBV6-2 or TRBV6-3 and TRBJ2-7; 7 bases map to TRBD1. The CDR3 is 16 residues long. V lost 4 bases to trimming and J lost 3 bases; unmatched junction nucleotides: 12. From germline, CDR1 is MNHEY and CDR2 SVGEGT. The CDR3: CASSSRTGVRGYEQYF. For the CDR3, the DNA is TGTGCCAGCAGTTCCAGGACAGGAGTTAGGGGCTACGAGCAGTACTTC.

This clone was seen many times. The V call is TRBV27, the J call TRBJ1-1; weak D call: TRBD1 (6 bases). The CDR3 is 16 amino acids. The V end was cut by 6 bases, the J end by 5 bases, with 22 bases between. Looked up from germline, CDR1 is MNHEY and CDR2 is SMNVEV (reference sequence). The CDR3 loop reads CASRYRARGAMTEAFF. The CDR3 nucleotides are TGTGCCAGCAGGTACCGGGCCCGGGGGGCGATGACTGAAGCTTTCTTT.

The chain links TRBV2 to TRBJ1-5; TRBD1 is a possible D gene (5 bases). This CDR3 spans 14 amino acids. V gave up 4 bases and J gave up 2 bases, with 9 bases separating them. In germline, CDR1 is SNHLY, CDR2 FYNNEI. This CDR3 is CASSVQGGNQPQHF. The CDR3 bases are TGTGCCAGCAGTGTGCAGGGCGGCAATCAGCCCCAGCATTTT. The variable domain in full, completed from reference TRBV2 and TRBJ1-5, reads EPEVTQTPSHQVTQMGQEVILRCVPISNHLYFYWYRQILGQKVEFLVSFYNNEISEKSEIFDDQFSVERPDGSNFTLKIRSTKLEDSAMYFCASSVQGGNQPQHFGDGTRLSIL.

This chain joins TRBV11-2 and TRBJ2-4, with D possibly TRBD2 on 5 matching bases. V lost 0 bases and J lost 5, with 11 bases in between. The CDR3 length is 15 residues. The germline CDR1 and CDR2 sequences are SGHAT and FQNNGV. CDR3 loop: CASSLDPGTENIQYF. As DNA, the CDR3 is TGTGCCAGCAGCTTAGATCCGGGAACCGAAAACATTCAGTACTTC.

The table lists this clone with a count of one. V usage is TRBV7-2 and J usage is TRBJ2-7; 8 bases fit TRBD2. CDR3 size: 15 residues. The trim removed 5 bases at V and 3 bases at J, leaving 9 bases unmatched. From germline, CDR1 is SGHTA and CDR2 FQGNSA. The CDR3 DNA reads TGTGCCAGCAGCCGTGGGGCTAGCGGGCTCTACGAGCAGTACTTC. Its protein is CASSRGASGLYEQYF.